Following are 15 T cell receptor beta chains from one sample sequenced in a study of blood T cell repertoires in COVID-19. The table came from immunoSEQ multiplex PCR; TCRdb's copy has only in-frame clones and leaves some out. The sample carries 290,000 or so clones, 87% recorded once. Input material: peripheral blood. These TCRs come from a man younger than 35 with active or convalescent COVID-19.

Concerning this clone itself: The junction differs from germline at one of its ends, possibly a read error. The chain carries TRBV2 and TRBJ1-2; the D gene is possibly TRBD1 (6 bases). Germline values: CDR1 SNHLY, CDR2 FYNNEI. The CDR3 extends over 13 amino acids. The CDR3 DNA reads TGTGCCAGCACTGAAGACAGGTATTATGGCTACACCTTC. Its protein is CASTEDRYYGYTF.

The chain links TRBV7-6 to TRBJ1-4, with 8 bases matching TRBD1. With V trimmed by 1 base and J by 10 bases, 8 bases remained unmatched. The CDR3 is 15 amino acids. CDR1 and CDR2 (germline): SGHVS, FNYEAQ. CDR3 in amino acids: CASSLDSGGFTKLFF. The CDR3 region has the DNA TGTGCCAGCAGCTTAGATTCAGGGGGCTTTACAAAACTGTTTTTT.

V and J are TRBV7-9 and TRBJ1-2; 10 bases agree with TRBD1. This CDR3 is built from 16 residues. The germline gives CDR1 SEHNR, CDR2 FQNEAQ (reference sequence). The V gene end was trimmed by 2 bases and the J gene end by 7 bases; junction bases not matched to a gene: 10. CDR3: CASSLPLPGQGFGYTF. Written as DNA, the CDR3 is TGTGCCAGCAGCTTACCCCTACCGGGACAGGGGTTTGGCTACACCTTC.

This clone was seen once. J is TRBJ2-5 and V is TRBV5-4, with D tentatively TRBD1 (6 bases). This CDR3 is 13 amino acids long. V lost 3 bases to trimming and J lost 1 base, with 7 bases between them. CDR1 and CDR2 from the germline V gene are SGHNT and YYREEE (reference sequence). CDR3 in amino acids: CASSWTAQETQYF. CDR3 in DNA: TGTGCCAGCAGCTGGACAGCCCAAGAGACCCAGTACTTC.

The gene calls are TRBV6-2 or TRBV6-3 and TRBJ2-7; D is unresolved. The germline V gene has CDR1 MNHEY and CDR2 SVGEGT. The V and J ends lost 2 bases and 3 bases respectively, with 5 bases between them. The CDR3 contains 12 residues. As DNA, the CDR3 is TGTGCCAGCAGTTACAACTACTACGAGCAGTACTTC. Translating gives CASSYNYYEQYF.

The genes are TRBV2 and TRBJ2-7; no clear D. The CDR3 has 13 amino acids. Trimming shortened V by 1 base and J by 2 bases, and 6 bases separated the two germline ends. CDR1 is SNHLY, CDR2 FYNNEI, per germline. In DNA form, the CDR3 reads TGTGCCAGCAGTGAAGTGAGGACCTACGAGCAGTACTTC. This gives the protein CASSEVRTYEQYF.

The CDR3 loop is CASNSPGTSYYNEQFF. As DNA, the CDR3 is TGTGCCAGTAATTCCCCCGGGACTAGCTACTACAATGAGCAGTTCTTC. The chain is built from TRBV19 and TRBJ2-1; 9 bases align to TRBD2. J lost 3 bases, V lost 7 bases, and 10 bases had no gene match. Germline CDR1 reads LNHDA; CDR2 reads SQIVND (reference sequence). The CDR3 consists of 16 residues.

The rearrangement links TRBV6-5 to TRBJ1-2, with TRBD1 as a possible D gene (6 bases). The CDR3 length is 13 residues. Germline V lookup: CDR1 MNHEY, CDR2 SVGAGI. Trimming stripped 6 bases from V and 2 bases from J, with 10 bases between. CDR3: CASRSTGNYGYTF. CDR3 DNA: TGTGCCAGCAGGTCTACAGGGAACTATGGCTACACCTTC.

J is TRBJ2-7 and V is TRBV4-1, with D possibly matching TRBD2 (5 bases). CDR3 length equals 13 residues. Germline V CDR1 and CDR2: MGHRA, YSYEKL. V was pared by 1 base and J by 6 bases, with 10 bases between. CDR3 in amino acids: CASSQVGGGEQYF. CDR3 bases: TGCGCCAGCAGCCAAGTCGGCGGAGGCGAGCAGTACTTC.

The chain carries TRBV5-1 and TRBJ1-1; TRBD1 matches at 7 bases. The V gene's germline CDR1 is SGHRS and CDR2 YFSETQ. The trim removed 3 bases at V and 4 bases at J, leaving 3 bases unmatched. The CDR3 covers 13 residues. The CDR3 region has the DNA TGCGCCAGCAGCTCACAGGGGAGCACTGAAGCTTTCTTT. It is translated as CASSSQGSTEAFF.

The J gene is TRBJ2-7, the V gene TRBV4-1, with a possible D match to TRBD2 (6 bases). The CDR3 totals 14 residues. CDR1 is MGHRA and CDR2 is YSYEKL in the germline V gene. Trimming removed 2 bases at V and 5 bases at J, with 13 bases between. The chain's CDR3 is CASSQWREGDEQYF. CDR3 sequence (DNA): TGCGCCAGCAGCCAATGGCGGGAAGGCGACGAGCAGTACTTC.

The chain has TRBV19 and TRBJ2-7; tentatively, D is TRBD2 (7 bases). In germline, CDR1 is LNHDA, CDR2 SQIVND (reference sequence). V was clipped by 9 bases and J by 0 bases, with 12 bases between them. This CDR3 comprises 13 residues. Here the CDR3 reads CASAGASSYEQYF. CDR3 coding DNA: TGTGCCAGCGCGGGGGCCTCCTCCTACGAGCAGTACTTC. Full variable domain (missing parts from reference TRBV19 and TRBJ2-7): DGGITQSPKYLFRKEGQNVTLSCEQNLNHDAMYWYRQDPGQGLRLIYYSQIVNDFQKGDIAEGYSVSREKKESFPLTVTSAQKNPTAFYLCASAGASSYEQYFGPGTRLTVT.

The chain combines TRBV7-2 with TRBJ1-2; 7 bases are shared with TRBD1. The CDR3 loop spans 15 amino acids. Germline V gene data show CDR1 as SGHTA and CDR2 as FQGNSA. V was pared by 5 bases and J by 1 base, with 7 bases of the junction left unmatched. As DNA, the CDR3 is TGTGCCAGCAGCGCCGGGACAGTCTATAACTATGGCTACACCTTC. It is translated as CASSAGTVYNYGYTF.

The chain combines TRBV14 with TRBJ1-1; D might be TRBD1 (5 bases). CDR1 is SGHDN and CDR2 is FVKESK in the germline V gene. The CDR3 sequence is 17 residues long. The germline V and J ends were trimmed by 0 bases and 3 bases, with 17 bases remaining between them. CDR3 bases: TGTGCCAGCAGCCAAGAGCGTCTCCTTGGGGGGTACACTGAAGCTTTCTTT. The encoded protein is CASSQERLLGGYTEAFF. The full variable domain, its missing parts supplied by reference TRBV14 and TRBJ1-1, is EAGVTQFPSHSVIEKGQTVTLRCDPISGHDNLYWYRRVMGKEIKFLLHFVKESKQDESGMPNNRFLAERTGGTYSTLKVQPAELEDSGVYFCASSQERLLGGYTEAFFGQGTRLTVV.

The chain couples TRBV11-2 to TRBJ1-2, with D possibly being TRBD1 (5 bases). CDR1 and CDR2 (germline): SGHAT, FQNNGV. Trimming took off 1 base at V and 5 bases at J, with 5 bases between the two ends. CDR3 length: 12 amino acids. The CDR3 DNA reads as TGTGCCAGCAGCTTAGCAGGGTATGGCTACACCTTC. Amino acids: CASSLAGYGYTF. Based on the CDR3 plus reference TRBV11-2 and TRBJ1-2, the full variable domain is EAGVAQSPRYKIIEKRQSVAFWCNPISGHATLYWYQQILGQGPKLLIQFQNNGVVDDSQLPKDRFSAERLKGVDSTLKIQPAKLEDSAVYLCASSLAGYGYTFGSGTRLTVV.